The clone carrying this TCR beta chain was seen only once. This CDR3 is built from 16 residues. Germline lookup yields CDR1 SGHTA and CDR2 FQGNSA. V shed 4 bases, J shed 4 bases, and the junction held 10 bases outside the gene matches. The sample is drawn from a study of shared clonotypes between healthy human individuals. Sequencing was performed with immunoSEQ multiplex PCR; in TCRdb, only in-frame clones are kept and a portion is missing. This table holds under 2,500,000 clones, approximately 94% found once. This receptor was obtained from a young man in good health. The genes are TRBV7-2 and TRBJ2-3, with 8 bases aligning to TRBD2. Sequencing was carried out using naive CD4+ T cells sorted from blood. Documented subset: CD45RA+ positively selected. The CDR3 loop is CASSSFGRGAADTQYF. Here the CDR3 DNA reads TGTGCCAGCAGCTCCTTCGGGCGGGGGGCCGCAGATACGCAGTATTTT. Supplemented by reference TRBV7-2 and TRBJ2-3, the full variable domain reads GAGVSQSPSNKVTEKGKDVELRCDPISGHTALYWYRQSLGQGLEFLIYFQGNSAPDKSGLPSDRFSAERTGGSVSTLTIQRTQQEDSAVYLCASSSFGRGAADTQYFGPGTRLTVL.